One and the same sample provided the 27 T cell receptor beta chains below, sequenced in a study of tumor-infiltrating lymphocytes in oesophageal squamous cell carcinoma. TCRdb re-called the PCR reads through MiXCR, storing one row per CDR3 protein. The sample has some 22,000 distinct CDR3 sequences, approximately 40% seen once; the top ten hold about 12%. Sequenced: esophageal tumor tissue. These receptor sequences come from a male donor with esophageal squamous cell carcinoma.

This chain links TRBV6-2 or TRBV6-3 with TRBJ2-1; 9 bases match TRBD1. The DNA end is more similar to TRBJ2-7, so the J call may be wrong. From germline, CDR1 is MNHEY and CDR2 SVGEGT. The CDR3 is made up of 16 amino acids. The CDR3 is CASSYVGQGWKYEQYF. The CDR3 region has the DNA TGTGCCAGCAGTTACGTCGGACAGGGGTGGAAATACGAGCAGTACTTC.

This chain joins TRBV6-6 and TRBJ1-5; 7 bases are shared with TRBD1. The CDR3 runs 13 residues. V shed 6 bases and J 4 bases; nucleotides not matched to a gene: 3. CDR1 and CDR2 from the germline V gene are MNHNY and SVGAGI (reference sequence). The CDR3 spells CASSRQGNQPQHF. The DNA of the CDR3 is TGTGCCAGCAGCCGACAGGGTAATCAGCCCCAGCATTTT.

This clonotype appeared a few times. CDR3: CASSLWSGGTYEQYF. DNA for the CDR3: TGTGCCAGCAGCTTATGGTCAGGGGGAACCTACGAGCAGTACTTC. V is TRBV7-2 and J is TRBJ2-7; TRBD1 agrees at 7 bases. J lost 2 bases, V lost 2 bases, and 6 bases had no gene match. The CDR3 totals 15 residues. Germline V gene lookup returns CDR1 SGHTA and CDR2 FQGNSA.

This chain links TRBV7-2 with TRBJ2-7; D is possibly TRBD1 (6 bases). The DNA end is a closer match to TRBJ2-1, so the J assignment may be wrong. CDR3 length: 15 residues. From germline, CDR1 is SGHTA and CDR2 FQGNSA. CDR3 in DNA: TGTGCCAGCAGCTTAGGGGGTCAGGGGTACAATGAGCAGTTCTTC. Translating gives CASSLGGQGYNEQFF.

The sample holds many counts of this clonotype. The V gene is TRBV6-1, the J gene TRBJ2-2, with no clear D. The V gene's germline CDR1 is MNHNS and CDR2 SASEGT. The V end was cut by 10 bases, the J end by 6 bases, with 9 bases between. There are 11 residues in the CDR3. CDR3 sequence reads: CATRRAGELFF. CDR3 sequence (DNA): TGTGCCACCCGACGAGCCGGGGAGCTGTTTTTT.

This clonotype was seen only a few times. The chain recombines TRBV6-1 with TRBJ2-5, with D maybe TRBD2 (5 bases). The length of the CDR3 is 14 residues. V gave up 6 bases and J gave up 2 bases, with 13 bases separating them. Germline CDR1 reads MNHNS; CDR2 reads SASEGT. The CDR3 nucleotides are TGTGCCAGCAGCAGCATTGGCGGGCAAGAGACCCAGTACTTC. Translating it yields CASSSIGGQETQYF.

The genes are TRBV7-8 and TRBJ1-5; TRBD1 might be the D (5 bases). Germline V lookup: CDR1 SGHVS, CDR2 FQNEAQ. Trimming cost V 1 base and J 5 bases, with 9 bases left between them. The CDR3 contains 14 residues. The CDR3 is CASSLGGRDQPQHF. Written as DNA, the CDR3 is TGTGCCAGCAGCTTAGGGGGCCGGGATCAGCCCCAGCATTTT.

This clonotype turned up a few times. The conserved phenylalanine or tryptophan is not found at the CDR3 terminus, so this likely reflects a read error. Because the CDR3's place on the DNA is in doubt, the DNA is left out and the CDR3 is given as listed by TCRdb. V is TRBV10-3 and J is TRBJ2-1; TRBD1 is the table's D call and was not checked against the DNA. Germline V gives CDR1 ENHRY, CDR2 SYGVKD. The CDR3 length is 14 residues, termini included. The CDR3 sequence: CATTDSNYGYTFGS.

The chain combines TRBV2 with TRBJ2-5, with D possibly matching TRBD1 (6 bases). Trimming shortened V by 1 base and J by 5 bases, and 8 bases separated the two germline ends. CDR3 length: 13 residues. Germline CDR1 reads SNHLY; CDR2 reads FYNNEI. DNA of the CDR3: TGTGCCAGCAGTGAAGACAGGGATGAGACCCAGTACTTC. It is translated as CASSEDRDETQYF.

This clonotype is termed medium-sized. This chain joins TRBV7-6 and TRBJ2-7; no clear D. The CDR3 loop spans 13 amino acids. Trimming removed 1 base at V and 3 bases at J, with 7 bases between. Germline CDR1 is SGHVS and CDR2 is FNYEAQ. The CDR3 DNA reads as TGTGCCAGCAGCTTAGATCACAGCTACGAGCAGTACTTC. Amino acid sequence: CASSLDHSYEQYF.

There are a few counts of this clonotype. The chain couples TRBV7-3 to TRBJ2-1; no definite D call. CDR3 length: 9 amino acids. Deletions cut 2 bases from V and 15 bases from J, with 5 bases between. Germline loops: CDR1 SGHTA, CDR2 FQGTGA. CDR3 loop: CASSLGPFF. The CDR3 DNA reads TGTGCCAGCAGCTTAGGTCCGTTCTTC. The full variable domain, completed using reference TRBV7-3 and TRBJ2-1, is GAGVSQTPSNKVTEKGKYVELRCDPISGHTALYWYRQSLGQGPEFLIYFQGTGAADDSGLPNDRFFAVRPEGSVSTLKIQRTERGDSAVYLCASSLGPFFGPGTRLTVL.

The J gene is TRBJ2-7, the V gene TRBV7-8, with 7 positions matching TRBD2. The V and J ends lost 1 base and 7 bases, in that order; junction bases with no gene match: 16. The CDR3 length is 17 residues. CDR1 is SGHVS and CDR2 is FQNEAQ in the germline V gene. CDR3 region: CASSLGGGSPSYNEQYF. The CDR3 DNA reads TGTGCCAGCAGCTTAGGGGGAGGGTCCCCCTCCTACAATGAGCAGTACTTC.

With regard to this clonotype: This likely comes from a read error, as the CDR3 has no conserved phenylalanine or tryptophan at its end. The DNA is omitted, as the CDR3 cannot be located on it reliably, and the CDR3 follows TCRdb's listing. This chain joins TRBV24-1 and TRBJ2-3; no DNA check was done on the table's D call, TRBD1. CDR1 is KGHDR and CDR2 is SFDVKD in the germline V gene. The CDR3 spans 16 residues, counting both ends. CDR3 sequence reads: CATRPGQGARGYTFGS.

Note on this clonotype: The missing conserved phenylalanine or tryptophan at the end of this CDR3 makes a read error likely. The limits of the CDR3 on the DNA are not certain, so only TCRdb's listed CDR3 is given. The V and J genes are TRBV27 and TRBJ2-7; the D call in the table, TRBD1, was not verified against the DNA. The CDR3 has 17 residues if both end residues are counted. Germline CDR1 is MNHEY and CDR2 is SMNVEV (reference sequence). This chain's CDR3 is CASSLSPPLDYGYTFGS.

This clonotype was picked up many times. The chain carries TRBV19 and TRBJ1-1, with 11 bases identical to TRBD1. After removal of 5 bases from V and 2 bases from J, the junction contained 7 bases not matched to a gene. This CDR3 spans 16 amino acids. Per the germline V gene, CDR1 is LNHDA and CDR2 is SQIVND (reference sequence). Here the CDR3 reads CASSGQGAASNTEAFF. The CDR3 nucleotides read TGTGCCAGTAGTGGACAGGGGGCTGCAAGTAACACTGAAGCTTTCTTT.

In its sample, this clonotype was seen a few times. CDR3 amino acids: CASSLRPTGELYF. DNA for the CDR3: TGTGCCAGCAGCTTAAGGCCCACCGGGGAGCTGTATTTT. This chain links TRBV7-3 with TRBJ2-3; weak D call: TRBD2 (5 bases). V gave up 1 base and J gave up 14 bases, with 16 bases separating them. This CDR3 is 13 amino acids long. The germline V gene has CDR1 SGHTA and CDR2 FQGTGA. Supplemented by reference TRBV7-3 and TRBJ2-3, the full variable domain reads GAGVSQTPSNKVTEKGKYVELRCDPISGHTALYWYRQSLGQGPEFLIYFQGTGAADDSGLPNDRFFAVRPEGSVSTLKIQRTERGDSAVYLCASSLRPTGELYFGPGTRLTVL.

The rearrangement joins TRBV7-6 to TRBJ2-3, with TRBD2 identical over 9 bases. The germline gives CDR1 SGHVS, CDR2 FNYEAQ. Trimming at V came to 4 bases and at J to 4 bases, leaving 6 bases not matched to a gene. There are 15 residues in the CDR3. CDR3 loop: CASSSSGIVADTQYF. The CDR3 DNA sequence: TGTGCCAGCAGCTCTAGCGGGATAGTCGCAGATACGCAGTATTTT.

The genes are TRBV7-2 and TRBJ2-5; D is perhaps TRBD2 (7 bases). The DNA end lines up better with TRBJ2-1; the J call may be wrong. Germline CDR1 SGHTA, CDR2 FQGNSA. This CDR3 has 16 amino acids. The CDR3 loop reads CASREGGVVSYNEQFF. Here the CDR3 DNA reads TGTGCCAGCAGGGAGGGGGGGGTTGTCTCCTACAATGAGCAGTTCTTC.

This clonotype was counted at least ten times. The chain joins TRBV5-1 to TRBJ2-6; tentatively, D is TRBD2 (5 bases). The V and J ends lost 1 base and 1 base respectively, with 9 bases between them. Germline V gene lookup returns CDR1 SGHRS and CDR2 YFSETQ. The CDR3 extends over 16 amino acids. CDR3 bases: TGCGCCAGCAGCTTGCGAGCGGCTTCTGGGGCCAACGTCCTGACTTTC. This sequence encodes CASSLRAASGANVLTF.

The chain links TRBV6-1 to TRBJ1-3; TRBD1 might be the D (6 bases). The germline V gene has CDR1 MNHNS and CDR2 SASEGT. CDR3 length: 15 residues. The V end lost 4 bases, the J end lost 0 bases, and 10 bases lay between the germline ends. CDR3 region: CASSAGVYSGNTIYF. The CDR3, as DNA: TGTGCCAGCAGTGCAGGGGTCTACTCTGGAAACACCATATATTTT.

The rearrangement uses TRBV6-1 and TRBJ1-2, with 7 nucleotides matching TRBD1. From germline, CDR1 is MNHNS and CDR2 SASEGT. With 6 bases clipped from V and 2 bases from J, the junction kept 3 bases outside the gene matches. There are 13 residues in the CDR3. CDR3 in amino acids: CASSLGGNYGYTF. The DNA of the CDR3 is TGTGCCAGCAGCCTAGGGGGCAACTATGGCTACACCTTC.

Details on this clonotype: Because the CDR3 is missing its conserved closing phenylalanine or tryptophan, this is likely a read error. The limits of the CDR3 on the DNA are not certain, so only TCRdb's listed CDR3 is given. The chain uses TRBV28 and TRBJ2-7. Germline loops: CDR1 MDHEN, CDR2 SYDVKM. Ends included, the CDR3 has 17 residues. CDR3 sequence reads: CASSLWSWQIYGYTFGS.

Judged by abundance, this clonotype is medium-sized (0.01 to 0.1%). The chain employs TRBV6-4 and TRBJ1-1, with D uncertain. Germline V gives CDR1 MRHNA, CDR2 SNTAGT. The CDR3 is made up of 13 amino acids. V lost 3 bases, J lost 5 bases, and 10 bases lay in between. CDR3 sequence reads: CASSELEGTEAFF. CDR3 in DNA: TGTGCCAGCAGTGAGCTTGAAGGGACTGAAGCTTTCTTT.

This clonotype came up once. Here the CDR3 reads CASSLTISYTF. The DNA for the CDR3 is TGTGCCAGCAGCTTAACAATCAGCTACACCTTC. The chain is built from TRBV7-3 and TRBJ2-1; D is unclear. Judging by the DNA end, TRBJ1-2 fits better; the J call may be wrong. CDR1 is SGHTA and CDR2 is FQGTGA in the germline V gene. CDR3 size: 11 residues.

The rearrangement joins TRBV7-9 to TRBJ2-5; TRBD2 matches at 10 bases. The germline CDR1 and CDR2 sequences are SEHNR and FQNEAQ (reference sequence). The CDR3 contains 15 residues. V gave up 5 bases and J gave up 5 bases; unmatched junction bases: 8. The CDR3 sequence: CASSPAASGGETQYF. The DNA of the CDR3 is TGTGCCAGCAGCCCAGCAGCTAGCGGGGGCGAGACCCAGTACTTC.

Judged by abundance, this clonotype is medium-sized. CDR3 nucleotide sequence: TGTGCCAGCAGCTTCCCGCCCCGACCTGAAGCTTTCTTT. Its translation is CASSFPPRPEAFF. The gene calls are TRBV7-2 and TRBJ1-1; D gene uncertain. Germline CDR1 SGHTA, CDR2 FQGNSA. The CDR3 runs 13 residues. With 3 bases removed from V and 6 bases from J, the gap between germline ends came to 11 bases.

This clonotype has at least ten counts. The CDR3: CASSPGASGTVGGSYEQYF. The CDR3 nucleotides read TGTGCCAGCTCACCCGGGGCTAGCGGTACGGTTGGGGGTTCCTACGAGCAGTACTTC. This sequence joins TRBV18 and TRBJ2-7; 7 bases are a match to TRBD2. In germline, CDR1 is KGHSH, CDR2 LQKENI. This CDR3 spans 19 amino acids. Germline trimming cut 3 bases from V and 1 base from J; bases unmatched to any gene: 18.